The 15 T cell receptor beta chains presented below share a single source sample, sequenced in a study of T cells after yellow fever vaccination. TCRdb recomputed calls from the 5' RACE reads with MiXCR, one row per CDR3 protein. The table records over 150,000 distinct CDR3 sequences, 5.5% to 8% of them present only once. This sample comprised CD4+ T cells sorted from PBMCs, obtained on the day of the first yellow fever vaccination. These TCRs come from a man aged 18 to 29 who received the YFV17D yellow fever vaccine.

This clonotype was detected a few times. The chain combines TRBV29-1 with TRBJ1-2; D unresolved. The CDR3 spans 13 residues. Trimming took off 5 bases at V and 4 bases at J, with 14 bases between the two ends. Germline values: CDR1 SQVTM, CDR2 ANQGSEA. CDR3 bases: TGCAGCGTTACCCGGGAAATGGGCTATGGCTACACCTTC. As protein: CSVTREMGYGYTF.

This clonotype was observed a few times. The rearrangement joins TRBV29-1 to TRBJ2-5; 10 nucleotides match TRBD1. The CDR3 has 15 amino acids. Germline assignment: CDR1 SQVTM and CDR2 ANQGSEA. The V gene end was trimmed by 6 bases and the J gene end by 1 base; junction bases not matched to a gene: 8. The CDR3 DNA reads TGCAGCGTCGGCCGCGGGACAGGGGCCCAAGAGACCCAGTACTTC. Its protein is CSVGRGTGAQETQYF.

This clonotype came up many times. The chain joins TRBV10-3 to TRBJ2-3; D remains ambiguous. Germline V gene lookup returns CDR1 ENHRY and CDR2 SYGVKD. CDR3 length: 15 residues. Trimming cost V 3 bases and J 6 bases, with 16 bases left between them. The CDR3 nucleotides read TGTGCCATCAGTGACGTTGGTGGGGAAAGGGATACGCAGTATTTT. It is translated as CAISDVGGERDTQYF.

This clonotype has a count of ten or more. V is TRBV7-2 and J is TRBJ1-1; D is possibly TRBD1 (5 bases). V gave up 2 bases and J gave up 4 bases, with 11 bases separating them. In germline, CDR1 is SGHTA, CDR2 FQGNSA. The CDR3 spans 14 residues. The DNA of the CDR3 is TGTGCCAGCAGCTTATCGGCAGGGCTCACTGAAGCTTTCTTT. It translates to CASSLSAGLTEAFF.

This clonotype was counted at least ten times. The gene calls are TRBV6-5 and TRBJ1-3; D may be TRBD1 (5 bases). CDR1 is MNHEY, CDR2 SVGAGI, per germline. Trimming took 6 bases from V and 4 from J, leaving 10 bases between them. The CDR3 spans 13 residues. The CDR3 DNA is TGTGCCAGCAGGGGGACGGCGGGAAACACCATATATTTT. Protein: CASRGTAGNTIYF.

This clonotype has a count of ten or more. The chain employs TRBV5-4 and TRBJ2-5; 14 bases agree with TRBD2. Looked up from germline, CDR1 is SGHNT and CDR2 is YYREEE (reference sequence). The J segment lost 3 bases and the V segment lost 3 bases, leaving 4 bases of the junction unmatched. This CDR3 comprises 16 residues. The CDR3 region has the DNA TGTGCCAGCAGCTCCGGGACTAGCGGGGGAGAAGAGACCCAGTACTTC. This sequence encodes CASSSGTSGGEETQYF.

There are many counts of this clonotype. CDR3 DNA sequence: TGTGCCAGCAGCGAACCCTTAGCGGGGGATAAGCTGTTTTTT. Protein: CASSEPLAGDKLFF. The gene calls are TRBV7-2 and TRBJ2-2; 9 nucleotides line up with TRBD2. Trimming cost V 5 bases and J 12 bases; bases outside gene matches: 10. Germline-derived CDR1 and CDR2 are SGHTA and FQGNSA. This CDR3 contains 14 residues. Full variable domain (remainder filled in from reference TRBV7-2 and TRBJ2-2): GAGVSQSPSNKVTEKGKDVELRCDPISGHTALYWYRQSLGQGLEFLIYFQGNSAPDKSGLPSDRFSAERTGGSVSTLTIQRTQQEDSAVYLCASSEPLAGDKLFFGEGSRLTVL.

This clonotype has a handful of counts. The CDR3 loop is CASSPFSGSTSTDTQYF. The CDR3 DNA follows: TGTGCCAGCTCACCATTTAGCGGGTCGACTAGCACAGATACGCAGTATTTT. The rearrangement links TRBV18 to TRBJ2-3, with 7 bases identical to TRBD2. After removal of 2 bases from V and 0 bases from J, the junction contained 8 bases not matched to a gene. The CDR3 sequence is 17 residues long. CDR1 and CDR2 (germline): KGHSH, LQKENI. Based on the CDR3 plus reference TRBV18 and TRBJ2-3, the full variable domain is NAGVMQNPRHLVRRRGQEARLRCSPMKGHSHVYWYRQLPEEGLKFMVYLQKENIIDESGMPKERFSAEFPKEGPSILRIQQVVRGDSAAYFCASSPFSGSTSTDTQYFGPGTRLTVL.

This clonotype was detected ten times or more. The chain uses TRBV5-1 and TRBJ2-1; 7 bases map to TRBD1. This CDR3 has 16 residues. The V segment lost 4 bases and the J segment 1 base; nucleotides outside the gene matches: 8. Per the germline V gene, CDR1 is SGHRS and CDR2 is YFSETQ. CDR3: CASSPQGGASYNEQFF. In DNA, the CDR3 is TGCGCCAGCAGCCCTCAAGGGGGCGCATCCTACAATGAGCAGTTCTTC.

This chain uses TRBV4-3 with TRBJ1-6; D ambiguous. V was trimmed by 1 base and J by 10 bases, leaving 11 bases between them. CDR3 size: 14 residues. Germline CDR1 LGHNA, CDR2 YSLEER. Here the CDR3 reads CASSQVGASSPLHF. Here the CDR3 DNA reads TGCGCCAGCAGCCAAGTCGGTGCGTCGTCACCCCTCCACTTT.

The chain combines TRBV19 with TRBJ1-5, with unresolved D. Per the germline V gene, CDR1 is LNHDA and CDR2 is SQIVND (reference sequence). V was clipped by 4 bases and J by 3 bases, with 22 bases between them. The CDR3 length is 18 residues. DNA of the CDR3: TGTGCCAGTAGTACCACCTTAGGGAAGGGTAGGGCCAATCAGCCCCAGCATTTT. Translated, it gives CASSTTLGKGRANQPQHF.

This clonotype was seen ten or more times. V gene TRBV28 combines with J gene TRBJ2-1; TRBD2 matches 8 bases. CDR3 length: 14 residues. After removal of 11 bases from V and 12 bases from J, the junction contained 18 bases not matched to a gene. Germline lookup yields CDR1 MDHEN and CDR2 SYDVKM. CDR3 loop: CAGSGGWARGVQFF. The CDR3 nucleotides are TGTGCCGGTTCGGGGGGGTGGGCCAGAGGTGTGCAGTTCTTC.

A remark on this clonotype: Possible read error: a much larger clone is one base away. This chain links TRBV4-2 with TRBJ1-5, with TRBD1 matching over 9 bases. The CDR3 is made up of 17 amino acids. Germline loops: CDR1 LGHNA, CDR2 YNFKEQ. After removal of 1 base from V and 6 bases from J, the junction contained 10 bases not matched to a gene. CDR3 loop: CASSQAEGQGVSQPQHF. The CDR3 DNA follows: TGTGCCAGCAGCCAAGCGGAGGGACAGGGTGTCAGTCAGCCCCAGCATTTT.

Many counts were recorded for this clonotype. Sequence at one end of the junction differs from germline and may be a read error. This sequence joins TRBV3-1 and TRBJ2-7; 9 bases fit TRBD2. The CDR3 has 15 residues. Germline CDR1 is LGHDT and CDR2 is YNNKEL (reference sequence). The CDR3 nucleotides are TGTGCCAGCAGCCAGGGCGGGACTAGCTCCCACGAGCAGTACTTC. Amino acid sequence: CASSQGGTSSHEQYF.

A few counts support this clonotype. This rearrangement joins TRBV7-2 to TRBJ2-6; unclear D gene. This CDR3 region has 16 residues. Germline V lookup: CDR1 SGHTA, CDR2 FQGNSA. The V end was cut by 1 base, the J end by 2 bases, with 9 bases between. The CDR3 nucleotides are TGTGCCAGCAGCTTAGGTCCCATGGCTGGGGCCAACGTCCTGACTTTC. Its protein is CASSLGPMAGANVLTF.